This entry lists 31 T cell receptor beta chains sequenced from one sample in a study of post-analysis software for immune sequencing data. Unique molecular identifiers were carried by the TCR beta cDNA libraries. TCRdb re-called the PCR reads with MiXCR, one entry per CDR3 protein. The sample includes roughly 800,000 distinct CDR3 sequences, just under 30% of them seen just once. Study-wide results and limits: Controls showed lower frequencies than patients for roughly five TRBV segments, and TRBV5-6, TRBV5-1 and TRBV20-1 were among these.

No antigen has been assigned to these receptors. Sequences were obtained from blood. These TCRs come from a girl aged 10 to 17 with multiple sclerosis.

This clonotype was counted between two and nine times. The DNA for the CDR3 is TGTGCCAGCAGCCAAGATCACAGGGTCATAGATACGCAGTATTTT. Translating it yields CASSQDHRVIDTQYF. V is TRBV3-1 and J is TRBJ2-3, with a possible D match to TRBD1 (6 bases). Per the germline V gene, CDR1 is LGHDT and CDR2 is YNNKEL (reference sequence). Trimming cost V 0 bases and J 5 bases, with 12 bases left between them. The CDR3 loop spans 15 amino acids.

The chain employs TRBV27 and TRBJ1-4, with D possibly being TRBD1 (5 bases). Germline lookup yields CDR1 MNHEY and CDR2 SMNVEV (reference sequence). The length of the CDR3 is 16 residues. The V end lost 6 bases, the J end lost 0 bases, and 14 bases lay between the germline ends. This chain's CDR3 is CASRRASGPTNEKLFF. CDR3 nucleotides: TGTGCCAGCAGGCGGGCATCGGGACCAACTAATGAAAAACTGTTTTTT.

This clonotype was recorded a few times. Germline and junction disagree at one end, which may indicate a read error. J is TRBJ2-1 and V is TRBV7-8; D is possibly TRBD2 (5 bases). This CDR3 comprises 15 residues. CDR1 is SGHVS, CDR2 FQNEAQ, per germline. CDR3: CASSIALSSYNEQFF. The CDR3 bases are TGTGCCAGCAGCATAGCGTTGAGCTCCTACAATGAGCAGTTCTTC.

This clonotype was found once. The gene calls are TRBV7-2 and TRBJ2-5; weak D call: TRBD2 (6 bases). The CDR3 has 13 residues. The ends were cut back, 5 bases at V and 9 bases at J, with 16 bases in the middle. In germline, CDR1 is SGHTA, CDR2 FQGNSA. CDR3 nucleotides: TGTGCCAGCAGCCCAGGGAGTTGGGAGGCCCAGTACTTC. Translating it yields CASSPGSWEAQYF. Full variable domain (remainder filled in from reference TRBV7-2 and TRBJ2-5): GAGVSQSPSNKVTEKGKDVELRCDPISGHTALYWYRQSLGQGLEFLIYFQGNSAPDKSGLPSDRFSAERTGGSVSTLTIQRTQQEDSAVYLCASSPGSWEAQYFGPGTRLLVL.

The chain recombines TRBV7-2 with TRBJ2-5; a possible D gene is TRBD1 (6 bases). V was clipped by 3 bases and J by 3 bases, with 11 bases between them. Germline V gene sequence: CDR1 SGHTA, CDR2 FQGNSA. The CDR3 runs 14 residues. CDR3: CASSLHGDKETQYF. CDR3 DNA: TGTGCCAGCAGCTTGCACGGGGACAAAGAGACCCAGTACTTC.

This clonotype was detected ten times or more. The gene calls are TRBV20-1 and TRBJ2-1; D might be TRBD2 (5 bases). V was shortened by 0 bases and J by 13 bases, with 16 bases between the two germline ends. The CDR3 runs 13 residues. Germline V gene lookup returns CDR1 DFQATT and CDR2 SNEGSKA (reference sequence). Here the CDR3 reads CSARDVVGRPQFF. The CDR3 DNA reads TGCAGTGCTAGAGATGTTGTGGGGAGACCTCAGTTCTTC.

The CDR3 reads CASSPWGNWDNEQFF. The DNA of the CDR3 is TGTGCCAGCAGCCCTTGGGGTAACTGGGACAATGAGCAGTTCTTC. The rearrangement links TRBV28 to TRBJ2-1; D ambiguous. CDR3 length: 15 amino acids. V was shortened by 6 bases and J by 5 bases, with 17 bases between the two germline ends. CDR1 and CDR2 (germline): MDHEN, SYDVKM.

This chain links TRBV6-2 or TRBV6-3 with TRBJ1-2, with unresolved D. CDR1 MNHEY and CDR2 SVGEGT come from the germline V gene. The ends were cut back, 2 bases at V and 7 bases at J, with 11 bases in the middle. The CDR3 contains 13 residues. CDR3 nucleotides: TGTGCCAGCAGTTACGGTTCGACCTCTGGCTACACCTTC. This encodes CASSYGSTSGYTF.

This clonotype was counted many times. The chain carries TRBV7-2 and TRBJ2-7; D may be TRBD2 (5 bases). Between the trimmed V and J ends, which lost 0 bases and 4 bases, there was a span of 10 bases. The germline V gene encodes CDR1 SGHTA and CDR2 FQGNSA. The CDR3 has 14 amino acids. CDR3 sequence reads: CASSLAGAVYEQYF. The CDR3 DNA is TGTGCCAGCAGCTTAGCGGGAGCTGTGTACGAGCAGTACTTC.

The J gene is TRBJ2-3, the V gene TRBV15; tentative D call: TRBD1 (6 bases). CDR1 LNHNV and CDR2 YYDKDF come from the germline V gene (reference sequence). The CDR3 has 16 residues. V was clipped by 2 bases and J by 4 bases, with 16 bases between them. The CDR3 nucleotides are TGTGCCACCAGCAGAATCGCAGGGGAGATACCAGATACGCAGTATTTT. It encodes CATSRIAGEIPDTQYF.

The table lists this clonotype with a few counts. CDR3 nucleotides: TGTGCCAGCAGCGAAAGTGGGTGGGAGACCCAGTACTTC. It is translated as CASSESGWETQYF. This sequence joins TRBV9 and TRBJ2-5; D gene ambiguous. CDR1 SGDLS and CDR2 YYNGEE come from the germline V gene. Trimming cost V 3 bases and J 5 bases, with 11 bases left between them. CDR3 length: 13 amino acids.

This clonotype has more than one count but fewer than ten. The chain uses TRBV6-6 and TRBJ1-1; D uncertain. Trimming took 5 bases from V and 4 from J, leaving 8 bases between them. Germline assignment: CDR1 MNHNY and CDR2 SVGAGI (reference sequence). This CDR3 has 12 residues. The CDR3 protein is CASSQWVTEAFF. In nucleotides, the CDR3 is TGTGCCAGCAGTCAGTGGGTCACTGAAGCTTTCTTT.

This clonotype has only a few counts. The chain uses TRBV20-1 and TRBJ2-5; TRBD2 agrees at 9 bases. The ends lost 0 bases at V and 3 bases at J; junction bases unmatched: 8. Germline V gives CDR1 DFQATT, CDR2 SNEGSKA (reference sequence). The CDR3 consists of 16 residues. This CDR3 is CSARDPGAGGKETQYF. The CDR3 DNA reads TGCAGTGCTAGAGACCCTGGAGCGGGGGGAAAAGAGACCCAGTACTTC.

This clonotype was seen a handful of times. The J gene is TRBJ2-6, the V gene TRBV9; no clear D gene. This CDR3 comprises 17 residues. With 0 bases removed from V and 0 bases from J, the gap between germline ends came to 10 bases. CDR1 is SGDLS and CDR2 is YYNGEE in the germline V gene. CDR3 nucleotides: TGTGCCAGCAGCGTAGAGCTCATCGCCTCTGGGGCCAACGTCCTGACTTTC. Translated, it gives CASSVELIASGANVLTF.

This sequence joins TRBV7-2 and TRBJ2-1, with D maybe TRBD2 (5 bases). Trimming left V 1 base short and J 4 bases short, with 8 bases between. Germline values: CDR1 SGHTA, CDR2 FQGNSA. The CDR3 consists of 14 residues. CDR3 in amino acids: CASSLERGYNEQFF. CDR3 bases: TGTGCCAGCAGCTTAGAACGAGGGTACAATGAGCAGTTCTTC.

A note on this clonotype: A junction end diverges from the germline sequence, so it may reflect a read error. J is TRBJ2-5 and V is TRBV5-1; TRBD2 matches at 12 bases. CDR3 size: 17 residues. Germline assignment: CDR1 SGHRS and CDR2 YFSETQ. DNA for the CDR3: TGCGCCAGCAGCTTGCAACTAGCGGGGGGACCACAAGACACCCAGTACTTC. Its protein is CASSLQLAGGPQDTQYF.

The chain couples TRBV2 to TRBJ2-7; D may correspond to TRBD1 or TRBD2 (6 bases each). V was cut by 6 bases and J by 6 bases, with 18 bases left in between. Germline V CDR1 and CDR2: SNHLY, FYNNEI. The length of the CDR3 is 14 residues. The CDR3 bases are TGTGCCAGCAGCCTCATGGGGGGCGCGGGCGAGCAGTACTTC. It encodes CASSLMGGAGEQYF. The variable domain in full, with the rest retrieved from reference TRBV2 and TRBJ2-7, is EPEVTQTPSHQVTQMGQEVILRCVPISNHLYFYWYRQILGQKVEFLVSFYNNEISEKSEIFDDQFSVERPDGSNFTLKIRSTKLEDSAMYFCASSLMGGAGEQYFGPGTRLTVT.

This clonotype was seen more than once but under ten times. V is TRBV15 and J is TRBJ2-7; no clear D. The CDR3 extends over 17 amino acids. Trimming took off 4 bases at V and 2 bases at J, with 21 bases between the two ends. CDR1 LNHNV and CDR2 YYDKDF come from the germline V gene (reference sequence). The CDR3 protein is CATSTERWLLSPYEQYF. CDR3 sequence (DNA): TGTGCCACCAGCACGGAACGCTGGCTACTCAGCCCCTACGAGCAGTACTTC.

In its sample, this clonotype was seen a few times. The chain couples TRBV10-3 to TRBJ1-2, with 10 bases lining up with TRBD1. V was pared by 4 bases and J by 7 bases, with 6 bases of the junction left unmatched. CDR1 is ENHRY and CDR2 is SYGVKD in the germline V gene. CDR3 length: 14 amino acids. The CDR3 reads CAISAGTGDGGYTF. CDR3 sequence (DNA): TGTGCCATCAGTGCAGGGACAGGGGACGGTGGCTACACCTTC.

DNA for the CDR3: TGTGCCAGCAGTGACGATCGGCGGAGCACAGATACGCAGTATTTT. Its protein is CASSDDRRSTDTQYF. The gene calls are TRBV25-1 and TRBJ2-3, with no clear D. V was clipped by 3 bases and J by 0 bases, with 10 bases between them. Germline V CDR1 and CDR2: MGHDK, SYGVNS. The CDR3 sequence is 15 residues long.

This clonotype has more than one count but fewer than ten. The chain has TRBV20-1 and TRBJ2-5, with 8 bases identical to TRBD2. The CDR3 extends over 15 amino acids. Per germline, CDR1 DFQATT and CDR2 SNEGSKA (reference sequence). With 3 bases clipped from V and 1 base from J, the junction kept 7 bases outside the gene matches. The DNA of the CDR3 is TGCAGTGCTAGGGTAACTAGCGGCCGCCAAGAGACCCAGTACTTC. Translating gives CSARVTSGRQETQYF.

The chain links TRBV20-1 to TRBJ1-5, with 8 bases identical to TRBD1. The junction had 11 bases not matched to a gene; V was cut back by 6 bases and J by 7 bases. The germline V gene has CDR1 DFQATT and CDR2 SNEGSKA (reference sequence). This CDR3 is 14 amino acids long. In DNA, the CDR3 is TGCAGTGCGACAGACAGGGGCTCCGGCCAGCCCCAGCATTTT. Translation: CSATDRGSGQPQHF.

CDR3 coding DNA: TGTGCCAGCAGCAAAACCCTATCGCAGGGGCGGCGAGAGACCCAGTACTTC. It specifies CASSKTLSQGRRETQYF. The V gene is TRBV12-3 or TRBV12-4, the J gene TRBJ2-5, with D perhaps matching TRBD1 (6 bases). This CDR3 has 17 amino acids. Deletions cut 6 bases from V and 4 bases from J, with 24 bases between.

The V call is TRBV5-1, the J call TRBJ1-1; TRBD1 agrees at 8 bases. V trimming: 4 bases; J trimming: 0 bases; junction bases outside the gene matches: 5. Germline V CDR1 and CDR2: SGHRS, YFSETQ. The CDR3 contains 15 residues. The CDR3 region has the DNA TGCGCCAGCAGCACCAAGACAGGGGTGAACACTGAAGCTTTCTTT. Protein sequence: CASSTKTGVNTEAFF.

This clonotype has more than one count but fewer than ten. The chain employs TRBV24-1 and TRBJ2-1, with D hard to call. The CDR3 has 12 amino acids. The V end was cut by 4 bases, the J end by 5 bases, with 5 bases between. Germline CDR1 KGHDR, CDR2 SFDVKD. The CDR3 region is CATSERNNEQFF. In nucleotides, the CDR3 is TGTGCCACCAGTGAGAGGAACAATGAGCAGTTCTTC.

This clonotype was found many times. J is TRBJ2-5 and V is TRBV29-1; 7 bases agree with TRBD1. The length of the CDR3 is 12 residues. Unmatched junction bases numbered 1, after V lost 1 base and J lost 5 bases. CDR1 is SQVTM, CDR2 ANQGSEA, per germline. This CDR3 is CSVEGRGETQYF. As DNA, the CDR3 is TGCAGCGTTGAAGGCAGGGGGGAGACCCAGTACTTC.

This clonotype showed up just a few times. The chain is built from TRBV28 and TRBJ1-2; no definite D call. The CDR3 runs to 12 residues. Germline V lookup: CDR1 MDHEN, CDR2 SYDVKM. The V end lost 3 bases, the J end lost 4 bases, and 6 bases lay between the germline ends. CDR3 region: CASSFARYGYTF. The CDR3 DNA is TGTGCCAGCAGTTTCGCCCGCTATGGCTACACCTTC.

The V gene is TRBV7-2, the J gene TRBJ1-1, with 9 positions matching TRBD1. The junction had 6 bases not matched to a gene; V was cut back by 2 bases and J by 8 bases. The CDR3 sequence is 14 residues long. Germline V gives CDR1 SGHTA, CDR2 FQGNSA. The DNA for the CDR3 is TGTGCCAGCAGCTTAAACAGGGGGCCCTCGGAAGCTTTCTTT. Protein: CASSLNRGPSEAFF.

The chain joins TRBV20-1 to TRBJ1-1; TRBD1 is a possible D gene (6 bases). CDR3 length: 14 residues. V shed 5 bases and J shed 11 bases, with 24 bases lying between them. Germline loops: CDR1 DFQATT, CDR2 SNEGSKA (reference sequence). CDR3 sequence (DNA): TGCAGTGCTCCTAGGGACATAACTCCTAAGGAGGCTTTCTTT. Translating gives CSAPRDITPKEAFF.

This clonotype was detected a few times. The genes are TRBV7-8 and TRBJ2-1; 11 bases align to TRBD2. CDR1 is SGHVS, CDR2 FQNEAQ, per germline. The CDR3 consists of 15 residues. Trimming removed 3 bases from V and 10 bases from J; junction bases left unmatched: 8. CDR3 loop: CASSLFSGGAGEQFF. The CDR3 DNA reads TGTGCCAGCAGCTTGTTTAGCGGGGGGGCAGGGGAGCAGTTCTTC.

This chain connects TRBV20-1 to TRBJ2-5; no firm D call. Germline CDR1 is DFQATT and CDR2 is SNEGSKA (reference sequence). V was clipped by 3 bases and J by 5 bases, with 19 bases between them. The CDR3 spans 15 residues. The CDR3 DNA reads TGCAGTGCTAGGGTGGGGAATCTTCTCCGGGAGACCCAGTACTTC. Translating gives CSARVGNLLRETQYF.